This T cell receptor beta chain was observed in a study of T cell changes during pregnancy in multiple sclerosis. This table comes from immunoSEQ multiplex PCR, and its TCRdb copy is limited to in-frame clones, with some not included. The table records fewer than 110,000 clones, 80% to 95% of them present only once. V dropped 2 bases and J dropped 1 base, with 12 bases sitting between them. CDR3 size: 15 residues. In germline, CDR1 is ENHRY, CDR2 SYGVKD. The chain is built from TRBV10-3 and TRBJ2-7; weak D call: TRBD1 (5 bases). This TCR was sampled from a female donor with multiple sclerosis, enrolled in a pregnancy study. The specimen comprised peripheral blood, sampled in the second trimester of pregnancy. CDR3 nucleotide sequence: TGTGCCATCAGTGAGAGGGGCCAGGAATCCTACGAGCAGTACTTC. Translation gives CAISERGQESYEQYF.